This T cell receptor beta chain originates from a study of Ad26.COV2.S vaccination and SARS-CoV-2 variants (dated by TCRdb to the early 2020s). About the full investigation: Donors in the vaccine arm were drawn from COV1001, a multicentre, randomized, double-blind, placebo-controlled phase I-IIa trial testing Ad26.COV2.S in healthy adults. Trial participants were randomized into five groups of five, in which low-dose or high-dose Ad26.COV2.S was given once or twice, or placebo was given on both occasions. The specificity and breadth of SARS-CoV-2-reactive T cell receptors after Ad26.COV2.S vaccination were assessed by TCRbeta repertoire sequencing. The TCR-sequenced set comprised approximately 30 samples: 19 Ad26.COV2.S vaccine recipients, 5 placebo recipients and 8 SARS-CoV-2 convalescent individuals. Ad26.COV2.S was administered intramuscularly at a dose of 5x10^10 or 1x10^11 viral particles, either as one shot or as two shots given 56 days apart. Blinding of investigators to trial group allocation was maintained during experiments and outcome assessment.

The treatment or condition label corresponds to: around 19 received Ad26.COV2.S at low or high dose, single or two shots; roughly five received placebo; per-sample allocation not given. Repertoires of vaccine and placebo recipients were sequenced from samples taken on day 63 after the first injection. In Cohort 1b, about two dozen adults aged 18-55 years were enrolled at a single site in Boston, USA, between 29 July and 7 August 2020. Ad26.COV2.S was a replication-incompetent adenovirus type 26 vector that expressed a prefusion-stabilized SARS-CoV-2 spike protein derived from the original Wuhan strain. About this clone: This clone's antigen is unknown. Base qualities are not provided; no much larger clone lies one nucleotide away.

From the cysteine through the phenylalanine, the CDR3 covers 16 amino acids. Of all the DNA, just the CDR3 is kept, 48 bases in frame from base 1. Trimming takes 5 bases off V and 5 bases off J; junction bases not matched to a gene: 9. The germline V gene specifies MGHRA as CDR1 and YSYEKL as CDR2. What the study reported, not specific to this receptor: It was noted by the authors that total T cell responses may have been underestimated by the TCR breadth and depth analyses. After vaccination, substantial breadth of spike-specific CD8+ and CD4+ T cell responses was reported. Higher spike-specific TCR breadth was observed in Ad26.COV2.S recipients than in placebo recipients (P = 0.0014). Comparable non-spike TCR breadth was observed between vaccine and placebo recipients, consistent with only spike being contained in the vaccine. The study was not powered to compare responses between vaccine doses or regimens.

The immunoSEQ Assay was the method used to sequence TCRbeta CDR3 regions. After extraction, genomic DNA underwent amplification by bias-controlled multiplex PCR, followed by high-throughput sequencing. On the authors' methods: To quantify the absolute abundance of every unique TCRbeta CDR3 region, sequences were collapsed and filtered. T cell fraction was estimated by normalization of TCRbeta template counts to usable DNA, with usable DNA being measured through amplification of reference genes present in all nucleated cells. Repertoire TCRs were annotated as SARS-CoV-2-specific by exact matching of V gene, CDR3 amino acid sequence and J gene to a known reactive TCR set. The reference SARS-CoV-2 TCR set was derived from MIRA and filtered for enrichment in COVID-19-positive ImmuneCODE repertoires, a step that removed public or cross-reactive TCRs. Based on the MIRA antigens, annotated TCRs were further analysed at the level of specific ORF or position within ORF. Depth was the summed frequency of annotated unique rearrangements, while breadth was defined as annotated unique rearrangements over total unique productive rearrangements. TCR breadth was compared between groups using two-sided Wilcoxon rank-sum tests. What TCRdb holds here is the immuneACCESS table cut down to in-frame rearrangements. Part of the clones is not present; checked against another copy, under half of the missing clones reflect an unresolved V gene, and the others are unexplained. The V and J calls and clone size were taken over from that table, and D and trimming were inferred from the DNA. A total of under 550,000 clones appear in this sample, 90% of them only once. The top ten clonotypes cover 10% to 15% of the sample.

The chain joins TRBV4-1 to TRBJ1-2; 12 central bases correspond to TRBD1. The sequence derives from a person between 18 and 65 years old who received the Ad26.COV2.S COVID-19 vaccine or a placebo. The material was peripheral blood, obtained in a trial of Ad26.COV2.S vaccine versus placebo. The CDR3 protein sequence reads: CASSSRDRGQGYGYTF. The DNA sequence reads TGCGCCAGCAGCAGCCGGGACAGGGGGCAAGGTTATGGCTACACCTTC.